Listed below are T cell receptor beta chains from one sample, sequenced in a study of T cell responses to AZD1222 COVID-19 vaccine. Profiled with immunoSEQ multiplex PCR; TCRdb holds only in-frame clones, not every one. This table holds about 140,000 clones, 70% to 90% found once. This specimen was peripheral blood, taken on day 0 of AZD1222 vaccination. Receptors were obtained from an adult in good health. The CDR3 runs from the conserved cysteine through the conserved F or W. A D gene is named only where the DNA matches it firmly. Only some rows state a clone size, as once, few, many or a class for expanded clones.

TRBJ1-1,once,TRBV19,NA,CASSRPGGGNTEAFF,TGTGCCAGTAGTAGGCCGGGGGGAGGTAACACTGAAGCTTTCTTT
TRBJ2-3,NA,TRBV19,NA,CASSLGLASDTQYF,TGTGCCAGTAGTCTGGGACTCGCCTCAGATACGCAGTATTTT
TRBJ1-5,NA,TRBV10-2,NA,CASSLSGIGNQPQHF,TGCGCCAGCAGTCTTTCAGGGATAGGGAATCAGCCCCAGCATTTT
TRBJ1-1,NA,TRBV30,TRBD1,CAWRRDRNTEAFF,TGTGCCTGGAGACGGGACAGGAACACTGAAGCTTTCTTT
TRBJ2-7,NA,TRBV6-1,TRBD1,CASSEVGGQGYEKQYF,TGTGCCAGCAGTGAAGTAGGGGGACAGGGCTATGAGAAGCAGTACTTC
TRBJ1-1,once,TRBV5-5,TRBD1,CASSYTTGGKLDTEAFF,TGTGCCAGCAGCTACACGACAGGGGGAAAGTTAGACACTGAAGCTTTCTTT
TRBJ1-1,NA,TRBV5-1,NA,CASSRGGAVDTEAFF,TGCGCCAGCAGCCGGGGCGGGGCAGTCGACACTGAAGCTTTCTTT
TRBJ2-7,NA,TRBV25-1,NA,CASSGVDSTYEQYF,TGTGCCAGCAGTGGAGTGGACAGCACCTACGAGCAGTACTTC
TRBJ2-7,NA,TRBV29-1,NA,CSVVAADTYEQYF,TGCAGCGTTGTTGCGGCGGACACCTACGAGCAGTACTTC
TRBJ1-5,once,TRBV2,NA,CASTTGNQPQHF,TGTGCCAGCACTACTGGGAATCAGCCCCAGCATTTT
TRBJ1-2,NA,TRBV30,NA,CAWSMEHGYTF,TGTGCCTGGAGTATGGAGCATGGCTACACCTTC
TRBJ2-7,once,TRBV3-1/TRBV3-2,NA,CASSQQPGARYEQYF,TGTGCCAGCAGCCAACAGCCGGGGGCGCGCTACGAGCAGTACTTC
TRBJ2-7,NA,TRBV19,NA,CASSPSGVYFYEQYF,TGTGCCAGTAGTCCCAGTGGGGTCTACTTCTACGAGCAGTACTTC
TRBJ2-1,NA,TRBV12-5,NA,CASGLTTGTYNEQFF,TGTGCTAGTGGTTTGACTACAGGGACATACAATGAGCAGTTCTTC
TRBJ1-1,once,TRBV9,NA,CASSTRGRNTEAFF,TGTGCCAGCAGCACCAGGGGTAGGAACACTGAAGCTTTCTTT
TRBJ1-3,once,TRBV28,NA,CASSSPEFGSGNTIYF,TGTGCCAGCAGTTCGCCAGAGTTTGGATCTGGAAACACCATATATTTT
TRBJ1-3,NA,TRBV5-1,NA,CASSLASLTSSGNTIYF,TGCGCCAGCAGCTTGGCCTCCCTTACGTCTTCTGGAAACACCATATATTTT
TRBJ2-1,NA,TRBV19,NA,CASSIRAEQFF,TGTGCCAGTAGTATCAGGGCTGAGCAGTTCTTC
TRBJ1-5,once,TRBV9,NA,CASSPPGVPNQPQHF,TGTGCCAGCAGCCCGCCTGGAGTCCCCAATCAGCCCCAGCATTTT
TRBJ2-3,once,TRBV28,TRBD2,CASRDPRGGTDTQYF,TGTGCCAGCAGGGATCCTCGGGGGGGCACAGATACGCAGTATTTT
TRBJ1-6,NA,TRBV27,TRBD1,CASSFRQGVSPLHF,TGTGCCAGCAGTTTCCGACAGGGGGTATCACCCCTCCACTTT
TRBJ2-7,NA,TRBV28,TRBD2,CASWTSGRTYEQYF,TGTGCCAGCTGGACTAGCGGGAGAACCTACGAGCAGTACTTC
TRBJ2-5,NA,TRBV28,TRBD2,CASSFGVGLVGGRGEETQYF,TGTGCCAGCAGTTTTGGCGTAGGACTGGTGGGCGGGAGAGGGGAAGAGACCCAGTACTTC
TRBJ1-6,once,TRBV19,NA,CASSGRDGYNSPLHF,TGTGCCAGTAGTGGCAGGGACGGCTATAATTCACCCCTCCACTTT
TRBJ2-2,NA,TRBV9,NA,CASSVEGRAGELFF,TGTGCCAGCAGCGTAGAGGGCCGGGCCGGGGAGCTGTTTTTT
TRBJ1-3,NA,TRBV30,NA,CAWSVRGVRNTIYF,TGTGCCTGGAGTGTAAGAGGGGTGAGAAACACCATATATTTT
TRBJ2-1,once,TRBV28,NA,CASANVGEQFF,TGTGCCAGCGCCAACGTGGGTGAGCAGTTCTTC
TRBJ1-5,NA,TRBV7-2,NA,CASSLSGAPSPQHF,TGTGCCAGCAGCTTATCAGGGGCCCCTTCGCCCCAGCATTTT
TRBJ2-7,NA,TRBV4-1,TRBD2,CASSQGILAGRRYEQYF,TGCGCCAGCAGCCAGGGCATACTAGCGGGTCGGCGCTACGAGCAGTACTTC
TRBJ2-7,NA,TRBV5-6,NA,CASTFDPSAHEQYF,TGTGCCAGCACCTTTGACCCGAGTGCCCACGAGCAGTACTTC
TRBJ1-2,NA,TRBV7-8,TRBD1,CASSLGPGGKTF,TGTGCCAGCAGCTTAGGTCCAGGGGGTAAAACCTTC
TRBJ1-2,NA,TRBV30,TRBD1,CAWSSYLTGGSRYTF,TGTGCCTGGAGTTCCTATCTTACAGGGGGCAGTCGCTACACCTTC
TRBJ1-3,NA,TRBV28,NA,CASSLYDSSGNTIYF,TGTGCCAGCAGTTTATACGACAGCTCTGGAAACACCATATATTTT
TRBJ2-1,NA,TRBV19,TRBD2,CASSPLLAGAYNEQFF,TGTGCCAGTAGTCCATTACTAGCGGGGGCCTACAATGAGCAGTTCTTC
TRBJ2-7,NA,TRBV7-9,NA,CASSFEAYEQYF,TGTGCCAGCAGCTTCGAGGCCTACGAGCAGTACTTC
TRBJ2-2,NA,TRBV14,NA,CASSQDRNTGELFF,TGTGCCAGCAGCCAAGATCGCAACACCGGGGAGCTGTTTTTT
TRBJ1-4,NA,TRBV27,TRBD1,CASSGTGQGPQKLFF,TGTGCCAGCAGTGGAACGGGACAGGGTCCACAAAAACTGTTTTTT
TRBJ1-2,NA,TRBV12-3/TRBV12-4,NA,CASSPTSSYGYTF,TGTGCCAGCAGTCCGACCAGCAGCTATGGCTACACCTTC
TRBJ1-4,NA,TRBV3-1/TRBV3-2,NA,CASSQWQPATNEKLFF,TGTGCCAGCAGCCAATGGCAGCCTGCAACTAATGAAAAACTGTTTTTT
TRBJ2-1,NA,TRBV7-4,NA,CASSHKPQTGDNEQFF,TGTGCCAGCAGCCACAAGCCCCAGACCGGGGACAATGAGCAGTTCTTC
TRBJ1-1,NA,TRBV27,TRBD1,CASSNQGAGVTEAFF,TGTGCCAGCAGTAACCAGGGGGCAGGGGTCACTGAAGCTTTCTTT